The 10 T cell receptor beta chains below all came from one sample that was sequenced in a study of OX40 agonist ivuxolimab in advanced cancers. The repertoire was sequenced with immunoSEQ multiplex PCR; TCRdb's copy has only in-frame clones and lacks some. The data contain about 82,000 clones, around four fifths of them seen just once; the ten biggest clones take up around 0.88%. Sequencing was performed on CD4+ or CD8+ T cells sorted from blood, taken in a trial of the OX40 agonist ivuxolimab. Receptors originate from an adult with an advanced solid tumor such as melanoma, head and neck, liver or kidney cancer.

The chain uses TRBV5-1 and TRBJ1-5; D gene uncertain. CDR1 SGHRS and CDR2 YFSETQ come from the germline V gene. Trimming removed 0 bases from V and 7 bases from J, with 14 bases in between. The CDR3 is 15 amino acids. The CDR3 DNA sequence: TGCGCCAGCAGCTTGGGGATCCAAGTAGGGCAGCCCCAGCATTTT. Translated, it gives CASSLGIQVGQPQHF.

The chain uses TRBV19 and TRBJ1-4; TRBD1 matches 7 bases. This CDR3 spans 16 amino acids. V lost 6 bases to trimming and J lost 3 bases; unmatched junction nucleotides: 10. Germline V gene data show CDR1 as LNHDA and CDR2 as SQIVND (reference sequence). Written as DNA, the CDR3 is TGTGCCAGTAGGGGACAGAGTGGGAGCTCTAATGAAAAACTGTTTTTT. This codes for CASRGQSGSSNEKLFF.

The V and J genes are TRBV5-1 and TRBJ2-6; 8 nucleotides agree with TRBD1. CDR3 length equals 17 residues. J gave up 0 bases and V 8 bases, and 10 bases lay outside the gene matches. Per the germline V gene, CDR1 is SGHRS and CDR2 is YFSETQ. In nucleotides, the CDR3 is TGCGCCAGTACCATAAGGACAGGGTCCTCTGGGGCCAACGTCCTGACTTTC. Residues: CASTIRTGSSGANVLTF.

In nucleotides, the CDR3 is TGTGCCAGCAGCTTGGGTAGACGCAGGGATACGCAGTATTTT. Protein: CASSLGRRRDTQYF. J is TRBJ2-3 and V is TRBV5-4, with D unclear. The CDR3 is made up of 14 amino acids. CDR1 is SGHNT, CDR2 YYREEE, per germline (reference sequence). Trimming shortened V by 0 bases and J by 6 bases, and 11 bases separated the two germline ends.

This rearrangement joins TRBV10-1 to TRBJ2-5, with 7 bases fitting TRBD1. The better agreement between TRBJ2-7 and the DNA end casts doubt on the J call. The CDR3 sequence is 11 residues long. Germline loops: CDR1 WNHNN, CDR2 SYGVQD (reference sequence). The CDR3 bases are TGCGCCAGCCGGGACAGTTACGAGCAGTACTTC. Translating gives CASRDSYEQYF.

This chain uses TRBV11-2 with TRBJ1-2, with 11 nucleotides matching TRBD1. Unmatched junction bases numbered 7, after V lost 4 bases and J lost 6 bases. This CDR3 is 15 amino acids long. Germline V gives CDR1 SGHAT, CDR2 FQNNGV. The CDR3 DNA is TGTGCCAGCAGCTCCTCCGGGACAGGGGGACATGGCTACACCTTC. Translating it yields CASSSSGTGGHGYTF.

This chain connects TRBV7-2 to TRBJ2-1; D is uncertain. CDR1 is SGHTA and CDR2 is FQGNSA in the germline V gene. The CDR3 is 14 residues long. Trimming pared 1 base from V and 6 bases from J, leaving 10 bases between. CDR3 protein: CASSLGVVPNEQFF. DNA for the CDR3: TGTGCCAGCAGCTTAGGCGTGGTTCCCAATGAGCAGTTCTTC.

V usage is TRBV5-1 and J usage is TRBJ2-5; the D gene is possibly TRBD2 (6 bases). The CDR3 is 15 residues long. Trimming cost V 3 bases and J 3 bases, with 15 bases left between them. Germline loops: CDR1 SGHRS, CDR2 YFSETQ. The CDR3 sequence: CASSSTGTPEETQYF. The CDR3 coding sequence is TGCGCCAGCAGCTCTACCGGGACTCCCGAAGAGACCCAGTACTTC.

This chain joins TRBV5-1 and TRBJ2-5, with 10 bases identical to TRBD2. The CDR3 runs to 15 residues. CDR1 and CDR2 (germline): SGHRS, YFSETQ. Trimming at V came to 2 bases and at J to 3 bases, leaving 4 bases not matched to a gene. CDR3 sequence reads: CASSLQGTSEETQYF. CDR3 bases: TGCGCCAGCAGCTTACAGGGGACTAGCGAAGAGACCCAGTACTTC.

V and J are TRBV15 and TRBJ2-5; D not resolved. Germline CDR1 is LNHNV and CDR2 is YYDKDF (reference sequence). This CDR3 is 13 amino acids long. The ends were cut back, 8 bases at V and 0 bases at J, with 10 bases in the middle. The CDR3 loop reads CATSKGYQETQYF. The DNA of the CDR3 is TGTGCCACCTCCAAAGGGTACCAAGAGACCCAGTACTTC.